This T cell receptor beta chain appears in the sequencing data of a study of Graves' ophthalmopathy and Graves' hyperthyroidism. Study-wide results and caveats: Blood shared most expanded thyroid clonotypes above 0.001 frequency. Researchers report that a 13-signature model separated ophthalmopathy from stable hyperthyroidism, posting around 86% sensitivity and 75% to 84% specificity.

V was clipped by 10 bases and J by 3 bases; unmatched bases: 12. CDR1 ENHRY and CDR2 SYGVKD come from the germline V gene. The CDR3 covers 14 residues. For repertoire sequencing, the TCR beta CDR3 regions were amplified from RNA transcripts. An opening RT-PCR round employed HTBI primers and preceded a second-round multiplex PCR. Each CDR3 protein gets one entry after TCRdb re-called the multiplex PCR reads with MiXCR. The sample includes about 740,000 distinct CDR3 sequences, about 44% seen only once; the top ten take approximately 46%. Comments on this clonotype: Antigen specificity is unknown.

The V call is TRBV10-3, the J call TRBJ2-7; TRBD1 matches at 7 bases. The sequence was collected from an adult man with Graves' ophthalmopathy. The specimen was peripheral blood. The CDR3 sequence: CATLDRIYGYEQYF. The CDR3 DNA follows: TGTGCCACCCTGGACAGGATCTATGGCTACGAGCAGTACTTC.